This T cell receptor beta chain emerged from a study of response to subunit inactivated influenza vaccine. This clonotype was picked up a small number of times. TCRdb re-called the RT-PCR reads with MiXCR, one entry per CDR3 protein. This table has some 550,000 distinct CDR3 sequences, around 25% appearing once. This CDR3 has 15 residues. Trimming cost V 7 bases and J 3 bases, with 16 bases left between them. These data were also reused for a study on T cells expressing NK-cell markers. That source reports: Beta-chain TCR cDNA was generated via 5'RACE template switching with UMIs.

The TCR was taken from a man aged 45-65 years who received an inactivated influenza vaccine. This specimen was CD4+ T cells sorted from PBMCs, taken approximately 13 days after vaccination. This chain uses TRBV12-3 or TRBV12-4 with TRBJ1-5; D perhaps matches TRBD1 (6 bases). The CDR3 protein is CASKRGTAPNQPQHF. DNA for the CDR3: TGTGCCAGCAAAAGGGGGACTGCTCCCAATCAGCCCCAGCATTTT.